This TCR beta chain was captured in a study of T cell responses to AZD1222 COVID-19 vaccine. Study-level results: Spike-specific TCR depth and breadth grew after two AZD1222 doses. Seropositive status at baseline applied to only 5 to 7 AZD1222 recipients. Close to half of all spike-specific TCRs reportedly target regions of the variants that are unmutated.

Unmatched junction bases numbered 8, after V lost 7 bases and J lost 0 bases. Germline CDR1 and CDR2: KGHDR and SFDVKD. The CDR3 has 16 amino acids. About this clone itself: Its target is not known.

Generated by immunoSEQ multiplex PCR, the TCRdb table keeps only in-frame clones and is missing some. The table lists more than 150,000 clones, roughly 94% of them singletons. This receptor was taken from an adult in good health. The chain employs TRBV24-1 and TRBJ2-3, with 8 positions matching TRBD2. The source material was peripheral blood, sampled on day 0 of AZD1222 vaccination. CDR3 DNA: TGTGCCACCAGGTCGGGAGGGCGGGGGAGCACAGATACGCAGTATTTT. Protein: CATRSGGRGSTDTQYF.